This T cell receptor (beta chain) was recovered during a study of blood T cell repertoires in COVID-19. Study-level information: The cDNA or gDNA used as material had been derived from T cells, B-cell-depleted T cells, or PBMCs.

Deletions cut 4 bases from V and 2 bases from J, with 6 bases between. Germline values: CDR1 SGHDN, CDR2 FVKESK. The CDR3 is made up of 12 amino acids. During active infection, Seattle patients enrolled and were then monitored through disease. Repertoires were generated with immunoSEQ multiplex PCR, while TCRdb's copy carries only in-frame clones and drops some. The sample lists under 400,000 clones, about 90% occurring once. This TCR was recovered from a young woman with COVID-19, enrolled during active disease. Specimen: peripheral blood. The chain uses TRBV14 and TRBJ2-7; D is uncertain. DNA for the CDR3: TGTGCCAGCAGCCGAGCCCCCTACGAGCAGTACTTC. It yields the protein CASSRAPYEQYF.